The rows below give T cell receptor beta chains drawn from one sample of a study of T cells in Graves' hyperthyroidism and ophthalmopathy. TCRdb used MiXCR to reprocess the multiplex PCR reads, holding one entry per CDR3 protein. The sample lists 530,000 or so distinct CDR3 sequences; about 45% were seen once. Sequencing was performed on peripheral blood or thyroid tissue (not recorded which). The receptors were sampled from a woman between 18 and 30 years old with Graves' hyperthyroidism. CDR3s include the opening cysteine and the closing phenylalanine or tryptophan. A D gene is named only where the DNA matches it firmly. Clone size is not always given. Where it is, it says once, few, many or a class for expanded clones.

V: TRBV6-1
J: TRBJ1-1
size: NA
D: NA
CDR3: CASSAGRRTEAFF
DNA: TGTGCCAGCAGTGCGGGGAGGCGGACTGAAGCTTTCTTT

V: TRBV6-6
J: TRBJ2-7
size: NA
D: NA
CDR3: CASSYLTGRYRDEQYF
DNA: TGTGCCAGCAGCTACCTCACAGGGCGGTACAGGGACGAGCAGTACTTC

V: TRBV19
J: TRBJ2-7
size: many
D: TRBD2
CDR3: CASSIVTGGSYEQYF
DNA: TGTGCCAGTAGTATCGTTACGGGAGGATCCTACGAGCAGTACTTC

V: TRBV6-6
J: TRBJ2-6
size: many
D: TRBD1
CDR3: CASSKRSGQIFSGANVLTF
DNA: TGTGCCAGCAGCAAAAGATCGGGACAGATTTTCTCTGGGGCCAACGTCCTGACTTTC

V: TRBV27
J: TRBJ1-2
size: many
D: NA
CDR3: CASNGGGNYGYTF
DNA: TGTGCCAGCAATGGGGGAGGAAACTATGGCTACACCTTC

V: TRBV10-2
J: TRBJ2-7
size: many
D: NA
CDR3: CASSEVLSSDTYEQYF
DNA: TGCGCCAGCAGTGAGGTTTTGTCTAGCGACACCTACGAGCAGTACTTC

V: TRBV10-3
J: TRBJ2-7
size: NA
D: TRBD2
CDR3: CAISESGGGEQYF
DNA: TGTGCCATCAGTGAGTCTGGGGGGGGCGAGCAGTACTTC

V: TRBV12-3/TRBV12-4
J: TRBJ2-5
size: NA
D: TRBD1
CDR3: CASSSTGGGGVQETQYF
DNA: TGTGCCAGCAGTTCGACAGGGGGAGGGGGGGTCCAAGAGACCCAGTACTTC

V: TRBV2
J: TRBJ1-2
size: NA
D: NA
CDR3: CASSGQANYGYTF
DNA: TGTGCCAGCAGTGGACAGGCTAATTATGGCTACACCTTC

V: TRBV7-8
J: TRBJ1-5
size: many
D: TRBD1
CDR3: CASSPRDRPNQPQHF
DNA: TGTGCCAGCAGCCCCCGGGACAGACCCAATCAGCCCCAGCATTTT

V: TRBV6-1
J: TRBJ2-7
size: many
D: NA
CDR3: CASSEAGGSTYEQYF
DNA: TGTGCCAGCAGTGAAGCCGGCGGGTCGACCTACGAGCAGTACTTC

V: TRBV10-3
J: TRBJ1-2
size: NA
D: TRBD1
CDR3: CAISESLRDRGDGYTF
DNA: TGTGCCATCAGTGAGTCCCTTCGGGACAGGGGAGATGGCTACACCTTC

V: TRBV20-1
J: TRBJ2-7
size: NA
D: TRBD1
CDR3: CSARGGQGANEQYF
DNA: TGCAGTGCTAGAGGTGGACAGGGAGCTAACGAGCAGTACTTC

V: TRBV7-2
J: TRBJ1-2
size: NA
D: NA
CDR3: CASSPWQGRYGYTF
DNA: TGTGCCAGCAGCCCTTGGCAGGGGCGCTATGGCTACACCTTC

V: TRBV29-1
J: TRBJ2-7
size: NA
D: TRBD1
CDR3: CSAEGDREYEQYF
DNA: TGCAGCGCTGAAGGGGACAGGGAGTACGAGCAGTACTTC

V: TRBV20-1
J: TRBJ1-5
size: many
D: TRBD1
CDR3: CSAGRQGANDQPQHF
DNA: TGCAGTGCTGGACGACAGGGGGCAAATGATCAGCCCCAGCATTTT

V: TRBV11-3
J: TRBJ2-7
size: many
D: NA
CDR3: CASSPPEGWSSYEQYF
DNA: TGTGCCAGCAGCCCACCTGAGGGTTGGAGCTCCTACGAGCAGTACTTC

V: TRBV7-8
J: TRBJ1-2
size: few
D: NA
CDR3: CASSLARRGDYGYTF
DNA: TGTGCCAGCAGCTTAGCGCGTCGGGGGGACTATGGCTACACCTTC

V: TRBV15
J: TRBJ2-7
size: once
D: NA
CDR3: CATSVETGTSYEQYF
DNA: TGTGCCACCAGCGTCGAGACGGGGACTTCCTACGAGCAGTACTTC

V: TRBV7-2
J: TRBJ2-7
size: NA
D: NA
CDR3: CASSRTPEDGQYF
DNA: TGTGCCAGCAGCCGGACACCTGAAGATGGGCAGTACTTC

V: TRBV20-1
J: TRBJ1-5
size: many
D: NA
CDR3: CSARRGVNQPQHF
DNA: TGCAGTGCTCGGAGGGGGGTTAATCAGCCCCAGCATTTT

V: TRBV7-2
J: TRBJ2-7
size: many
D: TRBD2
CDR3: CASSLPSGRDSSYEQYF
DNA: TGTGCCAGCAGCTTACCTAGCGGGAGGGATAGCTCCTACGAGCAGTACTTC

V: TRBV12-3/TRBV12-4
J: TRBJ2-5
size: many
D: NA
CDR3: CASSASGKEETQYF
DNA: TGTGCCAGCAGTGCGTCTGGGAAAGAAGAGACCCAGTACTTC

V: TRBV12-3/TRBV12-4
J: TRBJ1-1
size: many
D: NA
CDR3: CASSSPHLEAFF
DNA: TGTGCCAGCAGTTCCCCTCACTTGGAAGCTTTCTTT

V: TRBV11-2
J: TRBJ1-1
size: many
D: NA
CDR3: CASSVTQGFTEAFF
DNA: TGTGCCAGCAGCGTCACACAGGGTTTCACTGAAGCTTTCTTT

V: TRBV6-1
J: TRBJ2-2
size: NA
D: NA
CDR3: CASTPGENTGELFF
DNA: TGTGCCAGCACCCCAGGGGAGAACACCGGGGAGCTGTTTTTT

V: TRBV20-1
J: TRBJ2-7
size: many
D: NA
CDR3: CSAGKGGYEQYF
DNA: TGCAGTGCAGGAAAGGGAGGATACGAGCAGTACTTC

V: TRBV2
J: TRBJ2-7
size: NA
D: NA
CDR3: CAAYGEQYF
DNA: TGTGCTGCCTATGGAGAGCAGTACTTC

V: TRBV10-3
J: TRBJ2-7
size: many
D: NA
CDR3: CAISESASYEQYF
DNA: TGTGCCATCAGTGAAAGCGCCTCCTACGAGCAGTACTTC

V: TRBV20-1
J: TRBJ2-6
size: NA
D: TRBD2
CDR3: CSARGGTSGTNVLTF
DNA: TGCAGTGCTAGAGGGGGGACTAGCGGGACCAACGTCCTGACTTTC

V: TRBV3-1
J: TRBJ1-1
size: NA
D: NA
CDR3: CASSQGGPTEAFF
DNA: TGTGCCAGCAGCCAGGGTGGACCTACTGAAGCTTTCTTT

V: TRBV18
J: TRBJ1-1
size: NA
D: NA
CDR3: CASSPFVPQNTEAFF
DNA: TGTGCCAGCTCACCATTTGTTCCACAGAACACTGAAGCTTTCTTT

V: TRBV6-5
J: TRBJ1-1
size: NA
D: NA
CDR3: CASSSLGVNTEAFF
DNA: TGTGCCAGCAGTTCCCTCGGGGTCAACACTGAAGCTTTCTTT

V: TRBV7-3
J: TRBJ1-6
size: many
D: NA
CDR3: CASSLGSLNSPLHF
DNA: TGTGCCAGCAGCTTAGGGTCTCTGAATTCACCCCTCCACTTT

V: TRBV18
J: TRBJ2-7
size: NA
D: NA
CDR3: CASSPPLSSYEQYF
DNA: TGTGCCAGCTCACCACCGTTAAGCTCCTACGAGCAGTACTTC

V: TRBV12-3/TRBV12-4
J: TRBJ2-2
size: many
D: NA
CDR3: CASSYPLEGSGELFF
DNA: TGTGCCAGCAGTTATCCCCTAGAGGGGTCCGGGGAGCTGTTTTTT

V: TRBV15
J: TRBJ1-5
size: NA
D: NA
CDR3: CATSRDRGGETQHF
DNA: TGTGCCACCAGCAGAGATAGGGGAGGTGAGACCCAGCATTTT

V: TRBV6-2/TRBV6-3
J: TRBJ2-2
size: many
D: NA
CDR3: CASRPRYGELFF
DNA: TGTGCCAGCAGGCCTCGGTATGGGGAGCTGTTTTTT

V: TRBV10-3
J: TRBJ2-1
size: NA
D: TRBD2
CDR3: CAISESRLAGVIYEQFF
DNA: TGTGCCATCAGTGAGTCGCGTCTAGCGGGAGTAATCTATGAGCAGTTCTTC

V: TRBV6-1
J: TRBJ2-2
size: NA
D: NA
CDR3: CASTMGWGTLGESGELFF
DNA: TGTGCCAGCACCATGGGATGGGGTACCTTAGGGGAGTCCGGGGAGCTGTTTTTT

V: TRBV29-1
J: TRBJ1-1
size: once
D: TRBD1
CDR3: CSQYPTGMNTEAFF
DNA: TGCAGCCAGTACCCGACAGGGATGAACACTGAAGCTTTCTTT

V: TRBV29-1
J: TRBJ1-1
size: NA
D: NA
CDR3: CSVVGRGTSLSNTEAFF
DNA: TGCAGCGTTGTGGGCCGGGGGACTTCCCTCTCGAACACTGAAGCTTTCTTT

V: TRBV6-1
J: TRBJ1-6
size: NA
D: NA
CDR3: CASSEASSNSPLHF
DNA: TGTGCCAGCAGTGAAGCCAGCTCTAATTCACCCCTCCACTTT

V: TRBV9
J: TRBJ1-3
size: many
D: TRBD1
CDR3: CASSADRAGNTIYF
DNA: TGTGCCAGCAGCGCCGACAGGGCTGGAAACACCATATATTTT

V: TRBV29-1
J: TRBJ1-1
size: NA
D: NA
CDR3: CSWTVNTEAFF
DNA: TGCAGCTGGACAGTGAACACTGAAGCTTTCTTT

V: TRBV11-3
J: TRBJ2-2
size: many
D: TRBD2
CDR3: CASSLGGTRSGELFF
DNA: TGTGCCAGCAGCTTAGGTGGGACTAGATCCGGGGAGCTGTTTTTT

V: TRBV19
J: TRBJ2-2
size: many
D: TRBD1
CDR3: CASSGADRGIWTGELFF
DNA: TGTGCCAGTAGTGGGGCCGACAGGGGGATTTGGACCGGGGAGCTGTTTTTT

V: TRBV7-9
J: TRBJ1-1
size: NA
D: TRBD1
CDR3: CASSISGTGGPMNTEAFF
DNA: TGTGCCAGCAGCATTTCCGGGACAGGGGGTCCTATGAACACTGAAGCTTTCTTT

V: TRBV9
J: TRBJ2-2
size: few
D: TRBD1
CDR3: CASSVVGTGNTGELFF
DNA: TGTGCCAGCAGCGTAGTTGGGACAGGGAACACCGGGGAGCTGTTTTTT

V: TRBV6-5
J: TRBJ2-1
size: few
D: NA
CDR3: CAISQLGSSYNEQFF
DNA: TGTGCCATCAGTCAACTAGGGAGCTCCTACAATGAGCAGTTCTTC

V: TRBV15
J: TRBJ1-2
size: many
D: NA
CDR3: CATSRDQDTYGYTF
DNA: TGTGCCACCAGCAGAGATCAGGACACCTATGGCTACACCTTC

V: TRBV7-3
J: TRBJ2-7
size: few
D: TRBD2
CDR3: CASSLTGGRFAYEQYF
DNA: TGTGCCAGCAGCTTAACCGGCGGGAGGTTCGCCTACGAGCAGTACTTC

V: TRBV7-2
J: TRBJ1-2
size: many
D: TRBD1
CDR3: CASSVWTGGGYGYTF
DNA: TGTGCCAGCAGCGTGTGGACAGGGGGGGGCTATGGCTACACCTTC

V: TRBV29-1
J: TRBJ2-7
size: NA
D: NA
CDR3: CSVAIGSFYEQYF
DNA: TGCAGCGTCGCGATAGGCAGCTTCTACGAGCAGTACTTC

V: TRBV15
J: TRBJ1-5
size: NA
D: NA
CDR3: CATSSDSPIQPQHF
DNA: TGTGCCACCAGCAGTGACAGCCCAATCCAGCCCCAGCATTTT

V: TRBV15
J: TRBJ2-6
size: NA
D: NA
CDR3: CATSSPGSGANVLTF
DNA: TGTGCCACCAGCAGTCCGGGCTCTGGGGCCAACGTCCTGACTTTC

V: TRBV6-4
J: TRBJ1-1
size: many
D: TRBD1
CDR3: CASSDRAGDTEAFF
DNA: TGTGCCAGCAGCGACAGGGCGGGTGACACTGAAGCTTTCTTT

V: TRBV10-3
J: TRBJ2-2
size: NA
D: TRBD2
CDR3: CAISEVTSGRQNTGELFF
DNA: TGTGCCATCAGTGAGGTGACTAGCGGGAGACAGAACACCGGGGAGCTGTTTTTT